This T cell receptor (beta chain) was sequenced in a study of T cells in Graves' hyperthyroidism and ophthalmopathy. Overall study context: Peripheral blood was obtained at initial diagnosis, preceding any treatment.

The germline V and J ends were trimmed by 5 bases and 4 bases, with 7 bases remaining between them. Germline CDR1 and CDR2: MNHNS and SASEGT. The CDR3 consists of 12 residues. Study findings and constraints: In blood, most of the thyroid clonotypes expanded above 0.001 were also present.

RNA transcripts served as the template for amplifying TCR beta CDR3 regions. The HTBI primer set drove a first-round RT-PCR of the TCR CDR3. TCRdb re-derived calls from the multiplex PCR reads in MiXCR, one entry per CDR3 protein. The data contain 340,000 or so distinct CDR3 sequences, 20% to 25% of them singletons. Stable hyperthyroidism: no ophthalmopathy progression over 18 months of follow-up. From 10 ml of fresh peripheral blood, PBMCs were isolated. This clonotype appeared many times. What it binds is not known. The V gene is TRBV6-1, the J gene TRBJ2-3; D is unresolved. The clonotype comes from a woman aged 45-65 years with Graves' hyperthyroidism. Sequencing input: blood. CDR3 DNA sequence: TGTGCCAGCAGTTCCCTAGCAGATACGCAGTATTTT. It translates to CASSSLADTQYF.